This T cell receptor beta chain was documented in a study of T cell responses to AZD1222 COVID-19 vaccine. Profiling relied on immunoSEQ multiplex PCR, and the TCRdb table lists in-frame clones only, not all of them. The data contain around 190,000 clones, about 90% of them singletons. CDR1 and CDR2 from the germline V gene are LNHDA and SQIVND (reference sequence). The CDR3 length is 16 residues. V lost 5 bases, J lost 6 bases, and 11 bases stayed unmatched. Findings and caveats of the study: Most donors were white British, females outnumbered males, and clonal diversity was possibly underestimated. Repertoire collection took place solely once the T cell response had peaked.

A word on this clone: What it recognizes is unknown.

The chain recombines TRBV19 with TRBJ1-1; 11 bases are shared with TRBD1. This receptor was taken from an adult who received the AZD1222 COVID-19 vaccine. Specimen: peripheral blood, collected 28 days after the second AZD1222 dose. DNA for the CDR3: TGTGCCAGTAGTGCGTTGGACAGGGGGCTAGGTGCTGAAGCTTTCTTT. This gives the protein CASSALDRGLGAEAFF.